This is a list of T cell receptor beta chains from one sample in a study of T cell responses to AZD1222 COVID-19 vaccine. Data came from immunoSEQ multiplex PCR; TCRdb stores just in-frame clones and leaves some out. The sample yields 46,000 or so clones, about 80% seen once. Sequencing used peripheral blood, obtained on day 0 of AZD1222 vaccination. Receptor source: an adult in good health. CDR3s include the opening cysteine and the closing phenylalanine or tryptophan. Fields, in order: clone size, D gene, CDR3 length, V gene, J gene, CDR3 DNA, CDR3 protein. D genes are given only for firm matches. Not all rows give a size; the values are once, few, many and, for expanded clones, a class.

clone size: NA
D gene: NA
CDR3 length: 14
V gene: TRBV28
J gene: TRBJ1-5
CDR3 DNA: TGTGCCAGCAGCTCGGGACACGGAAGTCAGCCCCAGCATTTT
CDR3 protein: CASSSGHGSQPQHF

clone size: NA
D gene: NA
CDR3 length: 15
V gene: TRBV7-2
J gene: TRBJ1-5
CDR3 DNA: TGTGCCAGCAGCCCGGGGACACCTAGCAATCAGCCCCAGCATTTT
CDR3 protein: CASSPGTPSNQPQHF

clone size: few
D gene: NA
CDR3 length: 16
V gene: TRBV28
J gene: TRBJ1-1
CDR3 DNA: TGTGCCAGCAGTGATTATTGGGGCAGAGAGAACACTGAAGCTTTCTTT
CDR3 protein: CASSDYWGRENTEAFF

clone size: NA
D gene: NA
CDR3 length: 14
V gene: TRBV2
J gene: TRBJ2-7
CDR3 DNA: TGTGCCAGCAGCTCCGGGACGTTTTCCTACGAGCAGTACTTC
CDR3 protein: CASSSGTFSYEQYF

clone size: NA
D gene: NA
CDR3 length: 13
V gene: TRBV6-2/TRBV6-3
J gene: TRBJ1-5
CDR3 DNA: TGTGCCAGCAGTTACCCCGATAATCAGCCCCAGCATTTT
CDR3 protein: CASSYPDNQPQHF

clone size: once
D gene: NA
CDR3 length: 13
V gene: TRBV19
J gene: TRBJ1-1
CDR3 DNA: TGTGCCAGTAGGTACAGGGAAAACACTGAAGCTTTCTTT
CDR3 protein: CASRYRENTEAFF

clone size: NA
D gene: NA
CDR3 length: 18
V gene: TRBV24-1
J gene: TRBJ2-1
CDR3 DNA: TGTGCCACCAGTGACCCCGATTCTCTGGCCAGCTCCTACAATGAGCAGTTCTTC
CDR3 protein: CATSDPDSLASSYNEQFF

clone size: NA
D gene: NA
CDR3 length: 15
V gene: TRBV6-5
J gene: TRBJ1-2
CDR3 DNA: TGTGCCAGCAGCCCCGATGGGGGGCAGGTCTATGGCTACACCTTC
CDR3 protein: CASSPDGGQVYGYTF

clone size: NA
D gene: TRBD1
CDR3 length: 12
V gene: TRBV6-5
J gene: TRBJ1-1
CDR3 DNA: TGTGCCAGCAGTTCTCGACAGGGAGTAGCTTTCTTT
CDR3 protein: CASSSRQGVAFF

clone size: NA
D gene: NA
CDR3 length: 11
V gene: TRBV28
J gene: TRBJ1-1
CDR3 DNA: TGTGCCAGCACTTTAAACACTGAAGCTTTCTTT
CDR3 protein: CASTLNTEAFF

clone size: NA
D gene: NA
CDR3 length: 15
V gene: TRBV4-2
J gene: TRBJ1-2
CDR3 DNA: TGTGCCAGCAGCCAGACCGACAGGACTAACTATGGCTACACCTTC
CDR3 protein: CASSQTDRTNYGYTF

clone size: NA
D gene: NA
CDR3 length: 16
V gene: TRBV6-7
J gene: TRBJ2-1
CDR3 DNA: TGTGCCAGCAGTTACCGGACTGAAGCCTCCTACAATGAGCAGTTCTTC
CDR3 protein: CASSYRTEASYNEQFF

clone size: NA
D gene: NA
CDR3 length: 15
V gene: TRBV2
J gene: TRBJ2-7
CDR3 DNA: TGTGCCAGCAGAAAGGACCAGACCCACTCCTACGAGCAGTACTTC
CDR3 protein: CASRKDQTHSYEQYF

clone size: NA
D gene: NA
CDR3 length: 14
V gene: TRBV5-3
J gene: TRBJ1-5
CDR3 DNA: TGTGCCAGAAGCCTCCTACGGGGGAATCAGCCCCAGCATTTT
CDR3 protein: CARSLLRGNQPQHF

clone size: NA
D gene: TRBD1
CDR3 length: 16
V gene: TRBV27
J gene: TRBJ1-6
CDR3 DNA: TGTGCCAGCAGTTTATGGACAGGGGCGGATAATTCACCCCTCCACTTT
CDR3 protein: CASSLWTGADNSPLHF

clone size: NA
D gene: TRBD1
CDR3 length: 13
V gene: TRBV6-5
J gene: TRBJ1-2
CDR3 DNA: TGTGCCGCGGGACAGGGCTGGGGCTATGGCTACACCTTC
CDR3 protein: CAAGQGWGYGYTF

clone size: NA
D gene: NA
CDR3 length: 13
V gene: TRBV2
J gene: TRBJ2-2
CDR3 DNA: TGTGCCAGCAGGGAAAGGGAGACCGGGGAGCTGTTTTTT
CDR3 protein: CASRERETGELFF

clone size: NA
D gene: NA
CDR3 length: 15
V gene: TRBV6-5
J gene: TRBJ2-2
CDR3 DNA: TGTGCCAGCAGCCCGAGGAGGGGAAGAGGCGGGGAGCTGTTTTTT
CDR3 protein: CASSPRRGRGGELFF

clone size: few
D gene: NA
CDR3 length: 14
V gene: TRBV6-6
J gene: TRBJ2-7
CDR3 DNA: TGTGCCAGTGCCCTTGAGATGAGCTCCTACGAGCAGTACTTC
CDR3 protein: CASALEMSSYEQYF

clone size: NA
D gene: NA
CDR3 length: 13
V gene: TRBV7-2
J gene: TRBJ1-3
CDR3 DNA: TGTGCCAGCAGCGGCACCCTTGGAAACACCATATATTTT
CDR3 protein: CASSGTLGNTIYF